The 32 T cell receptor beta chains below all came from one sample that was sequenced in a study of post-analysis software for immune sequencing data. Their specific antigens are unknown. Libraries were made from TCR beta cDNA, and they carried unique molecular identifiers. Via MiXCR, TCRdb re-called the PCR reads, giving one row per CDR3 protein. The sample records hundreds of thousands of distinct CDR3 sequences, 44% being singletons. Overall study findings and caveats: Five TRBV segments, TRBV5-6, TRBV5-1 and TRBV20-1 among them, were found more frequent in patients than controls.

The sample consisted of blood. These receptor sequences come from a girl under 18 with multiple sclerosis.

V is TRBV12-3 or TRBV12-4 and J is TRBJ2-3; D is ambiguous. The germline V and J ends were trimmed by 0 bases and 8 bases, with 9 bases remaining between them. The CDR3 spans 13 residues. The CDR3 DNA is TGTGCCAGCAGTTTAGCCGCCTTTGGTACGCAGTATTTT. Translated, it gives CASSLAAFGTQYF.

The J gene is TRBJ1-2, the V gene TRBV5-1, with 8 positions matching TRBD1. The V segment lost 0 bases and the J segment 3 bases; nucleotides outside the gene matches: 7. Looked up from germline, CDR1 is SGHRS and CDR2 is YFSETQ. This CDR3 has 16 residues. The CDR3 loop is CASSLEAGGGYYGYTF. The DNA for the CDR3 is TGCGCCAGCAGCTTGGAGGCAGGGGGCGGTTACTATGGCTACACCTTC.

The chain employs TRBV4-1 and TRBJ2-6, with no clear D. The CDR3 spans 16 residues. V was clipped by 1 base and J by 3 bases, with 10 bases between them. Germline CDR1 is MGHRA and CDR2 is YSYEKL. CDR3 protein: CASSQGVAGGANVLTF. CDR3 nucleotide sequence: TGCGCCAGCAGCCAAGGGGTAGCCGGTGGGGCCAACGTCCTGACTTTC.

The V and J genes are TRBV7-9 and TRBJ2-1; TRBD2 might be the D (6 bases). Between the trimmed V and J ends, which lost 0 bases and 2 bases, there was a span of 11 bases. The CDR3 totals 16 residues. Germline-derived CDR1 and CDR2 are SEHNR and FQNEAQ (reference sequence). CDR3: CASSLAPVAAYNEQFF. In DNA, the CDR3 is TGTGCCAGCAGCTTAGCGCCGGTAGCGGCCTACAATGAGCAGTTCTTC.

This clonotype appeared many times. The chain combines TRBV2 with TRBJ1-2; unclear D gene. Germline values: CDR1 SNHLY, CDR2 FYNNEI. The CDR3 is 13 amino acids. The V end was cut by 4 bases, the J end by 4 bases, with 10 bases between. The CDR3 region is CASSGRHPYGYTF. The DNA of the CDR3 is TGTGCCAGCAGTGGCAGGCACCCCTATGGCTACACCTTC. Combining the CDR3 with reference TRBV2 and TRBJ1-2 gives the whole variable domain EPEVTQTPSHQVTQMGQEVILRCVPISNHLYFYWYRQILGQKVEFLVSFYNNEISEKSEIFDDQFSVERPDGSNFTLKIRSTKLEDSAMYFCASSGRHPYGYTFGSGTRLTVV.

This clonotype was counted between two and nine times. V gene TRBV5-1 combines with J gene TRBJ2-7; D is undetermined. V lost 0 bases and J 3 bases, leaving 10 bases between the germline ends. Germline CDR1 is SGHRS and CDR2 is YFSETQ. The CDR3 is 14 residues long. CDR3 sequence (DNA): TGCGCCAGCAGCTTGGTGGTCGAAAACTACGAGCAGTACTTC. It codes for CASSLVVENYEQYF. The variable domain in full, completed from reference TRBV5-1 and TRBJ2-7, reads KAGVTQTPRYLIKTRGQQVTLSCSPISGHRSVSWYQQTPGQGLQFLFEYFSETQRNKGNFPGRFSGRQFSNSRSEMNVSTLELGDSALYLCASSLVVENYEQYFGPGTRLTVT.

V gene TRBV5-1 combines with J gene TRBJ2-1; 7 nucleotides line up with TRBD1. CDR3 length: 16 amino acids. Trimming took 3 bases from V and 0 from J; bases not matched to a gene: 6. From germline, CDR1 is SGHRS and CDR2 YFSETQ. The CDR3 region has the DNA TGCGCCAGCAGCTCCGAGGACAGGAGCTCCTACAATGAGCAGTTCTTC. It codes for CASSSEDRSSYNEQFF.

This clonotype occurred a few times. V gene TRBV18 combines with J gene TRBJ2-5, with D possibly matching TRBD1 (6 bases). Germline V gene sequence: CDR1 KGHSH, CDR2 LQKENI. The length of the CDR3 is 14 residues. The V gene lost 2 bases and the J gene lost 4 bases, with 11 bases spanning the gap. The CDR3 DNA reads TGTGCCAGCTCACCAACAGGGATCGGAGAGACCCAGTACTTC. Protein: CASSPTGIGETQYF.

V and J are TRBV5-1 and TRBJ2-1; D may be TRBD2 (6 bases). This CDR3 is 15 amino acids long. From germline, CDR1 is SGHRS and CDR2 YFSETQ. The V and J ends lost 5 bases and 3 bases respectively, with 15 bases between them. Written as DNA, the CDR3 is TGCGCCAGCAGTCTCGGAGGGATAGGCTACAATGAGCAGTTCTTC. Its translation is CASSLGGIGYNEQFF.

This clonotype turned up a few times. This sequence joins TRBV12-3 or TRBV12-4 and TRBJ2-4; a weak D match, TRBD2 (6 bases). This CDR3 comprises 12 residues. V dropped 6 bases and J dropped 9 bases, with 12 bases sitting between them. CDR3 loop: CASSPGGSIQYF. CDR3 DNA: TGTGCCAGCAGCCCCGGAGGGAGCATTCAGTACTTC.

J is TRBJ2-4 and V is TRBV18; possibly TRBD1 or TRBD2 for D (5 bases each). The CDR3 has 15 residues. Germline V gene sequence: CDR1 KGHSH, CDR2 LQKENI. V was trimmed by 0 bases and J by 0 bases, leaving 6 bases between them. Written as DNA, the CDR3 is TGTGCCAGCTCACCACCGGGGGTAGCCAAAAACATTCAGTACTTC. Protein product: CASSPPGVAKNIQYF.

The chain combines TRBV6-2 or TRBV6-3 with TRBJ2-7; 7 bases align to TRBD2. V gave up 7 bases and J gave up 6 bases; unmatched junction bases: 12. The germline gives CDR1 MNHEY, CDR2 SVGEGT. The CDR3 runs to 14 residues. The CDR3 DNA sequence: TGTGCCAGCACCATTAGCGGGTTCGCTGCCGAGCAGTACTTC. Amino acids: CASTISGFAAEQYF.

This clonotype was detected a few times. This chain connects TRBV20-1 to TRBJ1-5, with D perhaps TRBD1 (5 bases). Trimming took off 0 bases at V and 10 bases at J, with 28 bases between the two ends. Germline lookup yields CDR1 DFQATT and CDR2 SNEGSKA (reference sequence). The CDR3 has 18 residues. For the CDR3, the DNA is TGCAGTGCTAGAGATGGGGGGGGATCGGAGATTGTTTCGGTTCCCCAGCATTTT. It yields the protein CSARDGGGSEIVSVPQHF.

The rearrangement joins TRBV5-1 to TRBJ2-1, with TRBD2 matching 10 bases. Germline V gives CDR1 SGHRS, CDR2 YFSETQ. The CDR3 totals 16 residues. V lost 4 bases to trimming and J lost 5 bases; unmatched junction nucleotides: 9. Here the CDR3 DNA reads TGCGCCAGCAGCGCCACACTAGCGGGGACCAACAATGAGCAGTTCTTC. It encodes CASSATLAGTNNEQFF.

This rearrangement joins TRBV5-1 to TRBJ1-1, with unresolved D. Trimming stripped 2 bases from V and 6 bases from J, with 8 bases between. This CDR3 comprises 12 residues. The germline gives CDR1 SGHRS, CDR2 YFSETQ. In nucleotides, the CDR3 is TGCGCCAGCAGCTTTGGAACGGCTGAAGCTTTCTTT. Its protein is CASSFGTAEAFF.

This clonotype was seen a handful of times. The chain has TRBV5-5 and TRBJ2-1, with 10 bases lining up with TRBD1. Germline-derived CDR1 and CDR2 are SGHKS and YYEKEE (reference sequence). J lost 3 bases, V lost 0 bases, and 6 bases had no gene match. The length of the CDR3 is 17 residues. DNA for the CDR3: TGTGCCAGCAGCTTGGGTACCGGGACAGGGGTCTACAATGAGCAGTTCTTC. Translated: CASSLGTGTGVYNEQFF.

The chain joins TRBV25-1 to TRBJ2-1; perhaps TRBD2 as D (5 bases). V was shortened by 3 bases and J by 5 bases, with 23 bases between the two germline ends. Germline V lookup: CDR1 MGHDK, CDR2 SYGVNS. This CDR3 is built from 18 residues. The CDR3 loop is CASSDPSLARLVDNEQFF. CDR3 DNA sequence: TGTGCCAGCAGTGATCCCTCTTTAGCGAGATTGGTCGACAATGAGCAGTTCTTC. The whole variable domain, remainder taken from reference TRBV25-1 and TRBJ2-1, is EADIYQTPRYLVIGTGKKITLECSQTMGHDKMYWYQQDPGMELHLIHYSYGVNSTEKGDLSSESTVSRIRTEHFPLTLESARPSHTSQYLCASSDPSLARLVDNEQFFGPGTRLTVL.

This clonotype showed up just a few times. The chain employs TRBV6-5 and TRBJ2-7; 10 positions agree with TRBD2. V shed 5 bases and J 4 bases; nucleotides not matched to a gene: 5. Germline CDR1 reads MNHEY; CDR2 reads SVGAGI. The length of the CDR3 is 14 residues. CDR3 protein: CASSRTSGVYEQYF. Here the CDR3 DNA reads TGTGCCAGCAGTCGTACTAGCGGGGTATACGAGCAGTACTTC.

The V gene is TRBV12-3 or TRBV12-4, the J gene TRBJ2-1, with D possibly being TRBD1 (5 bases). Trimming left V 3 bases short and J 3 bases short, with 15 bases between. The CDR3 consists of 16 residues. This CDR3 reads CASSFEIGHNYNEQFF. The CDR3 bases are TGTGCCAGCAGTTTCGAAATAGGACACAACTACAATGAGCAGTTCTTC.

Worth noting for this clonotype: At one end, the junction sequence differs from germline, possibly due to a read error. The rearrangement joins TRBV7-9 to TRBJ2-1, with a tentative D call TRBD2 (6 bases). This CDR3 region has 14 residues. The V gene's germline CDR1 is SEHNR and CDR2 FQNEAQ (reference sequence). The DNA of the CDR3 is TGCGCCAGCACCTTCGGGACTCACAACAATGAGCAGTTCTTC. This translates into CASTFGTHNNEQFF. The whole variable domain, filled in from reference TRBV7-9 and TRBJ2-1, reads DTGVSQNPRHKITKRGQNVTFRCDPISEHNRLYWYRQTLGQGPEFLTYFQNEAQLEKSRLLSDRFSAERPKGSFSTLEIQRTEQGDSAMYLCASTFGTHNNEQFFGPGTRLTVL.

The chain employs TRBV10-3 and TRBJ2-7; tentative D call: TRBD2 (7 bases). Between the trimmed V and J ends, which lost 3 bases and 1 base, there was a span of 16 bases. CDR1 is ENHRY, CDR2 SYGVKD, per germline. CDR3 length equals 16 residues. The CDR3 DNA reads as TGTGCCATCAGTGATTGGGGGGGGGCCCTATCCTACGAGCAGTACTTC. It translates to CAISDWGGALSYEQYF.

V usage is TRBV7-9 and J usage is TRBJ2-5, with 8 bases aligning to TRBD2. The DNA end is a closer match to TRBJ2-7, so the J assignment may be wrong. The length of the CDR3 is 15 residues. Germline CDR1 is SEHNR and CDR2 is FQNEAQ (reference sequence). CDR3 bases: TGTGCCAGCAGCCCCTGGGGAGCGGGAGACCACGAGCAGTACTTC. Its translation is CASSPWGAGDHEQYF.

The chain recombines TRBV5-1 with TRBJ2-3, with 8 bases fitting TRBD1. CDR3 length: 17 amino acids. Germline V gene lookup returns CDR1 SGHRS and CDR2 YFSETQ. Germline trimming cut 4 bases from V and 2 bases from J; bases unmatched to any gene: 12. CDR3 region: CASSPDPRGLSTDTQYF. The DNA of the CDR3 is TGCGCCAGCAGCCCGGACCCCAGGGGGCTTTCCACAGATACGCAGTATTTT. The full variable domain, rest sourced from reference TRBV5-1 and TRBJ2-3, is KAGVTQTPRYLIKTRGQQVTLSCSPISGHRSVSWYQQTPGQGLQFLFEYFSETQRNKGNFPGRFSGRQFSNSRSEMNVSTLELGDSALYLCASSPDPRGLSTDTQYFGPGTRLTVL.

As concerns this clonotype: The junction shows a germline mismatch at one end, possibly a read error. The chain uses TRBV6-6 and TRBJ1-6, with a possible D match to TRBD1 (5 bases). Germline V gene data show CDR1 as MNHNY and CDR2 as SVGAGI (reference sequence). This CDR3 is built from 14 residues. The CDR3 reads CTSRDAYGNSPLHF. CDR3 in DNA: TGTACCAGCAGGGACGCTTACGGAAATTCACCCCTCCACTTT.

This CDR3 is CASSTNGGIHDEQFF. Here the CDR3 DNA reads TGCGCCAGCAGTACTAATGGCGGTATACATGATGAGCAGTTCTTC. This chain links TRBV4-1 with TRBJ2-1; D gene unclear. Germline CDR1 and CDR2: MGHRA and YSYEKL. The CDR3 totals 15 residues. Trimming removed 6 bases from V and 8 bases from J, with 20 bases in between.

The chain joins TRBV5-5 to TRBJ2-1, with D perhaps assigned TRBD1 or TRBD2 (5 bases each). There are 15 residues in the CDR3. The germline V and J ends were trimmed by 2 bases and 12 bases, with 21 bases remaining between them. CDR1 is SGHKS, CDR2 YYEKEE, per germline (reference sequence). Here the CDR3 reads CASSFDNGAAMGQFF. The CDR3, as DNA: TGTGCCAGCAGCTTCGACAACGGGGCGGCAATGGGGCAGTTCTTC.

The CDR3 here is CASSSDRGRLETQYF. DNA for the CDR3: TGTGCCAGCAGCTCGGACAGGGGGCGTTTGGAGACCCAGTACTTC. V usage is TRBV13 and J usage is TRBJ2-7, with 11 nucleotides matching TRBD1. Near its end, the DNA agrees better with TRBJ2-5, so the J call may be wrong. The CDR3 totals 15 residues. Per the germline V gene, CDR1 is PRHDT and CDR2 is FYEKMQ (reference sequence).

The chain combines TRBV24-1 with TRBJ2-6; 8 nucleotides match TRBD2. With 4 bases clipped from V and 2 bases from J, the junction kept 3 bases outside the gene matches. This CDR3 region has 16 residues. Germline CDR1 is KGHDR and CDR2 is SFDVKD. DNA of the CDR3: TGTGCCACCAGTGAAGGGACTAGGGCTGGGGCCAACGTCCTGACTTTC. Its translation is CATSEGTRAGANVLTF.

This clonotype showed up just a few times. This sequence joins TRBV29-1 and TRBJ1-2; D gene uncertain. CDR3 size: 11 residues. Trimming took 5 bases from V and 0 from J, leaving 4 bases between them. Germline assignment: CDR1 SQVTM and CDR2 ANQGSEA. CDR3 nucleotides: TGCAGCGTTCAGGCTAACTATGGCTACACCTTC. This sequence encodes CSVQANYGYTF.

Remarks on this clonotype: The junction shows a germline mismatch at one end, possibly a read error. The rearrangement joins TRBV4-2 to TRBJ2-7; D is uncertain. The CDR3 sequence is 14 residues long. Germline V CDR1 and CDR2: LGHNA, YNFKEQ. The chain's CDR3 is CANSQDRNNYEQYF. CDR3 sequence (DNA): TGTGCCAACAGCCAAGATCGGAACAACTACGAGCAGTACTTC.

This sequence joins TRBV6-4 and TRBJ2-1, with TRBD2 identical over 9 bases. The V and J ends lost 3 bases and 5 bases, in that order; junction bases with no gene match: 8. The CDR3 extends over 16 amino acids. Germline values: CDR1 MRHNA, CDR2 SNTAGT. The CDR3 DNA reads as TGTGCCAGCAGTGAGGCTAGCGGGATGGTTCACAATGAGCAGTTCTTC. Its translation is CASSEASGMVHNEQFF.

This clonotype was recorded a few times. The V and J genes are TRBV4-2 and TRBJ2-1; no firm D call. Germline CDR1 LGHNA, CDR2 YNFKEQ. The CDR3 loop spans 14 amino acids. V gave up 0 bases and J gave up 6 bases, with 9 bases separating them. CDR3 residues: CASSQERASNEQFF. The CDR3, as DNA: TGTGCCAGCAGCCAAGAAAGGGCTAGCAATGAGCAGTTCTTC.